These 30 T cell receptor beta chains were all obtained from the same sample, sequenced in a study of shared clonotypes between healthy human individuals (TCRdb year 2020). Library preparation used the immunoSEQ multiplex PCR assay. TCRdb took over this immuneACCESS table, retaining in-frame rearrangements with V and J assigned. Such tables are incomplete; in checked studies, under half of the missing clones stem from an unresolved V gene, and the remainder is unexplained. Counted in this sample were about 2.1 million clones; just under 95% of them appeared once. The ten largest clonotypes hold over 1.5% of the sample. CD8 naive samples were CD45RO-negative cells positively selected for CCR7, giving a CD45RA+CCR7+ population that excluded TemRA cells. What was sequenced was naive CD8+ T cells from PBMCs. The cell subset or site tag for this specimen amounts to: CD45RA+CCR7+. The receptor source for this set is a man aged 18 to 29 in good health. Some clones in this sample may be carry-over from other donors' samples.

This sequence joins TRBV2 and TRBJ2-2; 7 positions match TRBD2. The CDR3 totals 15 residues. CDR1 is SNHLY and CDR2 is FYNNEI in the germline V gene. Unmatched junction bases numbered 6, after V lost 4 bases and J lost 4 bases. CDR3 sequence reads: CASSGRESVTGELFF. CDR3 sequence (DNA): TGTGCCAGCAGTGGGCGGGAGAGCGTCACCGGGGAGCTGTTTTTT.

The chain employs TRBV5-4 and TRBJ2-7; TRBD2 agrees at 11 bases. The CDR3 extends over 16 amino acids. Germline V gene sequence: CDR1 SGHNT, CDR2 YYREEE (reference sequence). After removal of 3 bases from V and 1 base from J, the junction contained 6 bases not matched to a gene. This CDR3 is CASSSKLAGVSYEQYF. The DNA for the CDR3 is TGTGCCAGCAGCTCGAAACTAGCGGGAGTTTCCTACGAGCAGTACTTC. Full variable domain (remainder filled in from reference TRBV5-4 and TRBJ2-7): ETGVTQSPTHLIKTRGQQVTLRCSSQSGHNTVSWYQQALGQGPQFIFQYYREEENGRGNFPPRFSGLQFPNYSSELNVNALELDDSALYLCASSSKLAGVSYEQYFGPGTRLTVT.

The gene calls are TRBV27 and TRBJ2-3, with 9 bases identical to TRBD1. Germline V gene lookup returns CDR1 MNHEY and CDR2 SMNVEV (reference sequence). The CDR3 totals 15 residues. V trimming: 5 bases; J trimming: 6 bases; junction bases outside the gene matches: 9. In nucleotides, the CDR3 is TGTGCCAGCAGTGCCGGGACAGGGACGTGGGATACGCAGTATTTT. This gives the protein CASSAGTGTWDTQYF.

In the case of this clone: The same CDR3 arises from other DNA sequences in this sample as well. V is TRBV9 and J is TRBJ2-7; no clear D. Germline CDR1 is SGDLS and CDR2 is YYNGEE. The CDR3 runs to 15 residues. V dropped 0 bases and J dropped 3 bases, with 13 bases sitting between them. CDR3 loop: CASSVGGSFNYEQYF. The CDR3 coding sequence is TGTGCCAGCAGCGTAGGCGGTAGTTTCAACTACGAGCAGTACTTC.

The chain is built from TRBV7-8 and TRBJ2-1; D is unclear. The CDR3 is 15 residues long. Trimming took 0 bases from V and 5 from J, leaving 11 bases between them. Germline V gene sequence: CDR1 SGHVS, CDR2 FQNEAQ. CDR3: CASSLANGRNNEQFF. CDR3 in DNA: TGTGCCAGCAGCTTAGCGAATGGCAGAAACAATGAGCAGTTCTTC. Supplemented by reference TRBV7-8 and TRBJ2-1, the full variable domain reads GAGVSQSPRYKVAKRGQDVALRCDPISGHVSLFWYQQALGQGPEFLTYFQNEAQLDKSGLPSDRFFAERPEGSVSTLKIQRTQQEDSAVYLCASSLANGRNNEQFFGPGTRLTVL.

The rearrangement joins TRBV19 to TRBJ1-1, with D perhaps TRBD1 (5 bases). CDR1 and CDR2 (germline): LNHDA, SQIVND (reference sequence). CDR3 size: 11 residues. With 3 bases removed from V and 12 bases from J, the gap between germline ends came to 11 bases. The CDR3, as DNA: TGTGCCAGTAGTATCTCGGGGGAAACTTTCTTT. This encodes CASSISGETFF. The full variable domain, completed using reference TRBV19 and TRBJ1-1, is DGGITQSPKYLFRKEGQNVTLSCEQNLNHDAMYWYRQDPGQGLRLIYYSQIVNDFQKGDIAEGYSVSREKKESFPLTVTSAQKNPTAFYLCASSISGETFFGQGTRLTVV.

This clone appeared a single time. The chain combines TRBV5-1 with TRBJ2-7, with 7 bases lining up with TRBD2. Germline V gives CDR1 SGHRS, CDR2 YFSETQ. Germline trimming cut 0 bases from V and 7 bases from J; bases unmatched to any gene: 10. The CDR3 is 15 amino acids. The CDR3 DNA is TGCGCCAGCAGCTTGGAAGGGGCGGGAGTGAGGGAGCAGTACTTC. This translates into CASSLEGAGVREQYF.

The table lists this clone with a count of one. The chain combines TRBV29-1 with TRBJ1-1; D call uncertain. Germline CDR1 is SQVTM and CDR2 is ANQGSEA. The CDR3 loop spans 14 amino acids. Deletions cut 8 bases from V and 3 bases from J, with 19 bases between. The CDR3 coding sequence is TGCAGCTCCCTCCGGTGGGGAGAAGACACTGAAGCTTTCTTT. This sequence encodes CSSLRWGEDTEAFF.

CDR3 nucleotides: TGTGCCAGCAGCCAATTGTCACCTCGGGGCACTGAAGCTTTCTTT. This gives the protein CASSQLSPRGTEAFF. The chain uses TRBV16 and TRBJ1-1; D uncertain. The CDR3 totals 15 residues. Looked up from germline, CDR1 is KGHSY and CDR2 is FQNENV. The germline V and J ends were trimmed by 1 base and 4 bases, with 13 bases remaining between them.

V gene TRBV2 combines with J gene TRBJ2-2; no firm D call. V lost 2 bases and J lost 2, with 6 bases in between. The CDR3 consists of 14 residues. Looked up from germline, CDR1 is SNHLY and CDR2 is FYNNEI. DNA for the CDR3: TGTGCCAGCAGTGAAACAGCAAACACCGGGGAGCTGTTTTTT. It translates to CASSETANTGELFF. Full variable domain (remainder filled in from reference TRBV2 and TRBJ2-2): EPEVTQTPSHQVTQMGQEVILRCVPISNHLYFYWYRQILGQKVEFLVSFYNNEISEKSEIFDDQFSVERPDGSNFTLKIRSTKLEDSAMYFCASSETANTGELFFGEGSRLTVL.

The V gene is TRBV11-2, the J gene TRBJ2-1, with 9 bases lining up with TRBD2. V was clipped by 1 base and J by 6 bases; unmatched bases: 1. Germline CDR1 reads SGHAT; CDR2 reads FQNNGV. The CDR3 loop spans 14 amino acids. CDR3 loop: CASSLGGGANEQFF. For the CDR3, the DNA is TGTGCCAGCAGCTTAGGCGGGGGGGCCAATGAGCAGTTCTTC.

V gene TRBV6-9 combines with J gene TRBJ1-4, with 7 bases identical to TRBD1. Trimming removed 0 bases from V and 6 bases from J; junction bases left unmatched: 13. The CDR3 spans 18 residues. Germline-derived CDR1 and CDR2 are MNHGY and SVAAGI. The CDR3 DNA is TGTGCCAGCAGTTATTCGGGCCCAGGGGGGGCGTTCGATGAAAAACTGTTTTTT. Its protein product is CASSYSGPGGAFDEKLFF.

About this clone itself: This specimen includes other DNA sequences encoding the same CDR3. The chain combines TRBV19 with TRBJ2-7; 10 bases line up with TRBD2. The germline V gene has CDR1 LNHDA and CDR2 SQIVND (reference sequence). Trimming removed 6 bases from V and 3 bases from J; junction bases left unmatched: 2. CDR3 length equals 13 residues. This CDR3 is CASRASGSYEQYF. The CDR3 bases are TGTGCCAGTAGAGCTAGCGGGAGCTACGAGCAGTACTTC. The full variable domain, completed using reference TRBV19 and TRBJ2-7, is DGGITQSPKYLFRKEGQNVTLSCEQNLNHDAMYWYRQDPGQGLRLIYYSQIVNDFQKGDIAEGYSVSREKKESFPLTVTSAQKNPTAFYLCASRASGSYEQYFGPGTRLTVT.

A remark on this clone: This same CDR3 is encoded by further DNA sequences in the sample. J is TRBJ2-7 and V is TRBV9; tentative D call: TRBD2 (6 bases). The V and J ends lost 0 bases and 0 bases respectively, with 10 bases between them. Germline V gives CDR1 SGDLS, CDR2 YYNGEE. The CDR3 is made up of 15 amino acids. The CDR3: CASSVAPGSSYEQYF. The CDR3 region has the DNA TGTGCCAGCAGCGTAGCCCCCGGGAGCTCCTACGAGCAGTACTTC.

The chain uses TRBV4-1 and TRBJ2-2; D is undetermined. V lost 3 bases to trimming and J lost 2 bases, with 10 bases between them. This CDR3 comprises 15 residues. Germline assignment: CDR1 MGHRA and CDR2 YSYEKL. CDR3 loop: CASSHTHSNTGELFF. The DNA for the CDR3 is TGCGCCAGCAGCCACACACACAGTAACACCGGGGAGCTGTTTTTT.

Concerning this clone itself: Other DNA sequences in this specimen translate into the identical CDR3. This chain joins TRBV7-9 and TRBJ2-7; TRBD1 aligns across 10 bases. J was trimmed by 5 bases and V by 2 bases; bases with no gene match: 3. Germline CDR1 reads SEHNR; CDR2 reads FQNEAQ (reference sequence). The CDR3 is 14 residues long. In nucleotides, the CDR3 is TGTGCCAGCAGCTTAAGGGACAGGGGACACGAGCAGTACTTC. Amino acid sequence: CASSLRDRGHEQYF.

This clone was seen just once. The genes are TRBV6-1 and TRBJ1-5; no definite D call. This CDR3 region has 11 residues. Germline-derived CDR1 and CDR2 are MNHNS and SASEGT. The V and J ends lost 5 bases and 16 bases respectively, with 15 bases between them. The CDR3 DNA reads TGTGCCAGCAGTATAGGGTCGTCCTTTCATTTT. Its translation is CASSIGSSFHF.

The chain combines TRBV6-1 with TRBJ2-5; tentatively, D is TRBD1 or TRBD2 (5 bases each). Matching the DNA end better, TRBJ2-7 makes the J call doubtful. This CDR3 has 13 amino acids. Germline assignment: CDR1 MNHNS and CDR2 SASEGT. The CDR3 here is CASSDGATYEQYF. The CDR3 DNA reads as TGTGCCAGCAGTGACGGGGCCACTTACGAGCAGTACTTC.

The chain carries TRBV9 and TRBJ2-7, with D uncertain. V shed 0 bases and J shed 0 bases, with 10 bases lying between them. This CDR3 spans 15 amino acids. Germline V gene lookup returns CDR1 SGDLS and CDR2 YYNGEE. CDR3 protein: CASSVGYGYSYEQYF. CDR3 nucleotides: TGTGCCAGCAGCGTAGGTTACGGCTACTCCTACGAGCAGTACTTC.

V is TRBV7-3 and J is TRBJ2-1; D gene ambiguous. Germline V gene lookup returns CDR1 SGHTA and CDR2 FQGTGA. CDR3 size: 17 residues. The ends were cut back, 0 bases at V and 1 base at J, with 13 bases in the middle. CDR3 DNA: TGTGCCAGCAGCTTAACGTATGGCGGAGAGTCCTACAATGAGCAGTTCTTC. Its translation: CASSLTYGGESYNEQFF.

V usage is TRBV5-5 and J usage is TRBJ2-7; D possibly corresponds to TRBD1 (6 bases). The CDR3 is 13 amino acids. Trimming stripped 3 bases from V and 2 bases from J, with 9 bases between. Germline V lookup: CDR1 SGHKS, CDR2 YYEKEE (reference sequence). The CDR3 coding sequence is TGTGCCAGCAGCTCCTCAGGGGCCTACGAGCAGTACTTC. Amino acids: CASSSSGAYEQYF.

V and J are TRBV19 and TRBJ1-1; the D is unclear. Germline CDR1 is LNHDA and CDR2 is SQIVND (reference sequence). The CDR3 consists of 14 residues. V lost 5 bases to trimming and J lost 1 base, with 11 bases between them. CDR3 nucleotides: TGTGCCAGTAGTCTATACAGCCGGAACACTGAAGCTTTCTTT. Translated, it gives CASSLYSRNTEAFF. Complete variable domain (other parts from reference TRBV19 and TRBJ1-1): DGGITQSPKYLFRKEGQNVTLSCEQNLNHDAMYWYRQDPGQGLRLIYYSQIVNDFQKGDIAEGYSVSREKKESFPLTVTSAQKNPTAFYLCASSLYSRNTEAFFGQGTRLTVV.

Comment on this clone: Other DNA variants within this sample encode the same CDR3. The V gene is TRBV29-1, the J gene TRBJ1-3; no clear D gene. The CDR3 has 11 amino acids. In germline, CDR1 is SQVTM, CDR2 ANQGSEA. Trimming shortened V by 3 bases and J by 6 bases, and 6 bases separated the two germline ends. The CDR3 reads CSVDRENTIYF. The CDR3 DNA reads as TGCAGCGTTGATAGGGAAAACACCATATATTTT.

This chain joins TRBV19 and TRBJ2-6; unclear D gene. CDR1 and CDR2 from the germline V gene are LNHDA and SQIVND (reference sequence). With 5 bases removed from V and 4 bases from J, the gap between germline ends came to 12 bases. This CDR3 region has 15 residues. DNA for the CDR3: TGTGCCAGTAGTCCCCGCGAAGCCGGGGCCAACGTCCTGACTTTC. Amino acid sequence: CASSPREAGANVLTF.

This CDR3 is CASRGSAGELFF. The CDR3 region has the DNA TGTGCCAGCAGAGGTTCCGCCGGGGAGCTGTTTTTT. The chain couples TRBV7-3 to TRBJ2-2; unclear D gene. Germline lookup yields CDR1 SGHTA and CDR2 FQGTGA. This CDR3 contains 12 residues. V was cut by 6 bases and J by 6 bases, with 8 bases left in between.

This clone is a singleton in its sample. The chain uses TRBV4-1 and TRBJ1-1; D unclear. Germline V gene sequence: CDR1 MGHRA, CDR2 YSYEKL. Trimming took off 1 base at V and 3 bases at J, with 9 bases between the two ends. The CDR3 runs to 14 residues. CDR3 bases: TGCGCCAGCAGCCAAGCGCCCCCCCACACTGAAGCTTTCTTT. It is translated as CASSQAPPHTEAFF.

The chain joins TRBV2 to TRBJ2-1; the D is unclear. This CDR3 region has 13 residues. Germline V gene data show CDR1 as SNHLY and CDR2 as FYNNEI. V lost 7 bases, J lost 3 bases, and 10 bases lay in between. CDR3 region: CASTESYYNEQFF. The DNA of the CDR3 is TGTGCCAGCACCGAATCGTACTACAATGAGCAGTTCTTC.

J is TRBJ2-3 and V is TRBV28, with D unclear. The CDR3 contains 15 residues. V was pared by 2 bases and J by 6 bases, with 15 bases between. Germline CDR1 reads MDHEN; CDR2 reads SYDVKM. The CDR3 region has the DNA TGTGCCAGCAGTTTAATTGTTTCCCCTGGGGATACGCAGTATTTT. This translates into CASSLIVSPGDTQYF.

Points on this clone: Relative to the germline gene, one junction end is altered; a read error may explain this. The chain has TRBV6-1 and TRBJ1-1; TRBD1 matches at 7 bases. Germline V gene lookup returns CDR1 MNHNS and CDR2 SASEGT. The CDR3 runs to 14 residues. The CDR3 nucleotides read TGTGCCAGCAGAGAAAGGGGGCCGAACACCGAAGCTTTCTTT. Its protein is CASRERGPNTEAFF.

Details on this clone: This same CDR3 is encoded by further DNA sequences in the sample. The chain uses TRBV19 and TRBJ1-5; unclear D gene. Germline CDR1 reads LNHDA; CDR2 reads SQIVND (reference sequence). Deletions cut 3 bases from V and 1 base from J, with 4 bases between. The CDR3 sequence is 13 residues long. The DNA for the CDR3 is TGTGCCAGTAGTATTTGGAGCAATCAGCCCCAGCATTTT. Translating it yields CASSIWSNQPQHF. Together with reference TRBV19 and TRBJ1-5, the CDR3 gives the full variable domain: DGGITQSPKYLFRKEGQNVTLSCEQNLNHDAMYWYRQDPGQGLRLIYYSQIVNDFQKGDIAEGYSVSREKKESFPLTVTSAQKNPTAFYLCASSIWSNQPQHFGDGTRLSIL.